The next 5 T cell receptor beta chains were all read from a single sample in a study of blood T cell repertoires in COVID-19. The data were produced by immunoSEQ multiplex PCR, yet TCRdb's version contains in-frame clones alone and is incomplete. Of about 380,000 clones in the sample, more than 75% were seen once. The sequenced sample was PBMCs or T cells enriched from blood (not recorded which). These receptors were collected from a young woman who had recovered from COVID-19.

The CDR3 DNA follows: TGTGCCAGTAGTATACGGGTCGGCCAGAACTATGGCTACACCTTC. Translating it yields CASSIRVGQNYGYTF. V gene TRBV19 combines with J gene TRBJ1-2; D remains unclear. V lost 2 bases and J lost 2, with 12 bases in between. CDR3 length equals 15 residues. Germline V gene data show CDR1 as LNHDA and CDR2 as SQIVND (reference sequence).

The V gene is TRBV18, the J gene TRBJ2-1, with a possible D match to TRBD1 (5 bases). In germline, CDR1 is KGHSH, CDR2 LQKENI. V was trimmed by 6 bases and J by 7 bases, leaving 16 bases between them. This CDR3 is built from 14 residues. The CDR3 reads CASSSVRGRNEQFF. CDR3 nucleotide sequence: TGTGCCAGCTCTTCGGTAAGGGGTCGAAATGAGCAGTTCTTC.

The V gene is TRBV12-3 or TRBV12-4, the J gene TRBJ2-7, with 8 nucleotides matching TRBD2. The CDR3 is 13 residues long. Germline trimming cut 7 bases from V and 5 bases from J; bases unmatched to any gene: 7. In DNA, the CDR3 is TGTGCCAGCACGGGGGGGGGTTGGCACGAGCAGTACTTC. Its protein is CASTGGGWHEQYF.

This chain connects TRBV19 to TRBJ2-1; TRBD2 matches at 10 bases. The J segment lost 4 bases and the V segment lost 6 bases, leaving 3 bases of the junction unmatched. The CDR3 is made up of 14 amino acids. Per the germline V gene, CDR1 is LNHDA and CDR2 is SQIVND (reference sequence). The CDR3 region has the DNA TGTGCCAGTAGCACTAGCGGGATTTACAATGAGCAGTTCTTC. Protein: CASSTSGIYNEQFF.

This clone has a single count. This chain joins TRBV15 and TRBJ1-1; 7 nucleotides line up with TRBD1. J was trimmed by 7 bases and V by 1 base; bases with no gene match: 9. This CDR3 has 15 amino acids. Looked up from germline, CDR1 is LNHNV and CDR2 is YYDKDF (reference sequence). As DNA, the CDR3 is TGTGCCACCAGCAGAGGCAGGGGGACGAAGGATGAAGCTTTCTTT. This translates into CATSRGRGTKDEAFF.